The 15 T cell receptor beta chains below all came from one sample that was sequenced in a study of neurological immune-mediated disorders. TCRdb re-called the 5' RACE reads with MiXCR, one entry per CDR3 protein. The sample contains 66,000 or so distinct CDR3 sequences, nearly 3.5% of which appear only once. The sample taken for sequencing was PBMCs. These receptors all come from a middle-aged man with multiple sclerosis.

At least ten counts were recorded for this clonotype. V and J are TRBV27 and TRBJ2-1, with D perhaps matching TRBD1 or TRBD2 (5 bases each). With 2 bases removed from V and 4 bases from J, the gap between germline ends came to 9 bases. CDR1 and CDR2 (germline): MNHEY, SMNVEV (reference sequence). The CDR3 spans 14 residues. CDR3 sequence (DNA): TGTGCCAGCAGTTTAGGGGGTCGGTACAATGAGCAGTTCTTC. As protein: CASSLGGRYNEQFF.

This clonotype has ten or more counts. The gene calls are TRBV9 and TRBJ1-1; D call uncertain. CDR3 size: 10 residues. Germline V CDR1 and CDR2: SGDLS, YYNGEE. Trimming took 7 bases from V and 4 from J, leaving 5 bases between them. CDR3 nucleotides: TGTGCCAGCTCTACCACTGAAGCTTTCTTT. The encoded protein is CASSTTEAFF.

This clonotype came up many times. The chain carries TRBV27 and TRBJ1-2; a weak D match, TRBD1 (5 bases). Trimming cost V 5 bases and J 7 bases, with 17 bases left between them. In germline, CDR1 is MNHEY, CDR2 SMNVEV (reference sequence). CDR3 length equals 14 residues. The CDR3 here is CASSPGTVGGGYTF. CDR3 sequence (DNA): TGTGCCAGCAGTCCCGGGACCGTGGGAGGTGGCTACACCTTC.

This clonotype was seen repeatedly, ten times or more. The genes are TRBV5-5 and TRBJ2-1, with TRBD2 matching 9 bases. In germline, CDR1 is SGHKS, CDR2 YYEKEE (reference sequence). V was clipped by 4 bases and J by 9 bases; unmatched bases: 5. The CDR3 loop spans 13 amino acids. The CDR3 nucleotides are TGTGCCAGCAGCATCCTGCGGGGGGGTGAGCAGTTCTTC. As protein: CASSILRGGEQFF.

In this sample, this clonotype turned up many times. V usage is TRBV20-1 and J usage is TRBJ2-6; D is ambiguous. This CDR3 region has 15 residues. The germline V gene has CDR1 DFQATT and CDR2 SNEGSKA (reference sequence). Trimming pared 0 bases from V and 0 bases from J, leaving 6 bases between. The chain's CDR3 is CSARDLLSGANVLTF. The CDR3 DNA reads TGCAGTGCTAGAGACCTACTCTCTGGGGCCAACGTCCTGACTTTC.

Ten or more counts support this clonotype. J is TRBJ2-1 and V is TRBV24-1, with D tentatively TRBD2 (6 bases). CDR1 and CDR2 from the germline V gene are KGHDR and SFDVKD. The CDR3 spans 14 residues. Trimming left V 4 bases short and J 10 bases short, with 16 bases between. The CDR3 nucleotides are TGTGCCACCAGTGAGGGACTTTCAACGGGGGAGCAGTTCTTC. This sequence encodes CATSEGLSTGEQFF.

This clonotype has more than one count but fewer than ten. V is TRBV20-1 and J is TRBJ2-7; no clear D. The germline gives CDR1 DFQATT, CDR2 SNEGSKA (reference sequence). The V end was cut by 0 bases, the J end by 5 bases, with 17 bases between. CDR3 length: 15 amino acids. This CDR3 is CSARENEHPVDEQYF. The CDR3 DNA sequence: TGCAGTGCTAGAGAAAATGAACACCCCGTCGACGAGCAGTACTTC.

At least ten counts were recorded for this clonotype. The chain recombines TRBV7-6 with TRBJ2-7; 9 positions match TRBD1. Looked up from germline, CDR1 is SGHVS and CDR2 is FNYEAQ. The V gene end was trimmed by 4 bases and the J gene end by 3 bases; junction bases not matched to a gene: 4. The CDR3 extends over 14 amino acids. CDR3 region: CASSYTGGGYEQYF. In DNA form, the CDR3 reads TGTGCCAGCAGCTATACAGGGGGCGGCTACGAGCAGTACTTC.

Many counts were recorded for this clonotype. For the CDR3, the DNA is TGCGCCAGCAGCCCCCCCGGGGGAGAGCAGTACTTC. The encoded protein is CASSPPGGEQYF. The rearrangement joins TRBV5-1 to TRBJ2-7; TRBD2 might be the D (6 bases). The CDR3 has 12 residues. Germline assignment: CDR1 SGHRS and CDR2 YFSETQ. The V and J ends lost 4 bases and 7 bases respectively, with 12 bases between them.

This clonotype has ten or more counts. This rearrangement joins TRBV5-1 to TRBJ2-7; D might be TRBD2 (5 bases). The CDR3 has 15 amino acids. The germline gives CDR1 SGHRS, CDR2 YFSETQ. V lost 0 bases and J lost 6, with 16 bases in between. The CDR3 sequence: CASSLGTGSMAEQYF. DNA of the CDR3: TGCGCCAGCAGCTTGGGGACGGGATCAATGGCCGAGCAGTACTTC.

This clonotype was counted at least ten times. V gene TRBV20-1 combines with J gene TRBJ2-7; 8 nucleotides match TRBD2. The germline V gene has CDR1 DFQATT and CDR2 SNEGSKA (reference sequence). This CDR3 comprises 15 residues. V lost 1 base and J lost 3; bases outside the gene matches: 8. The CDR3 reads CSARGVLAGGYEQYF. CDR3 DNA sequence: TGCAGTGCTAGAGGGGTTCTAGCGGGTGGCTACGAGCAGTACTTC.

This clonotype was counted ten times or more. V usage is TRBV11-2 and J usage is TRBJ2-1; D is undetermined. Germline loops: CDR1 SGHAT, CDR2 FQNNGV. The CDR3 runs to 12 residues. Trimming took off 2 bases at V and 10 bases at J, with 9 bases between the two ends. CDR3 residues: CASSLLLGEQFF. In nucleotides, the CDR3 is TGTGCCAGCAGCTTACTGCTGGGGGAGCAGTTCTTC.

This clonotype was seen many times. The rearrangement links TRBV25-1 to TRBJ1-1, with a tentative D call TRBD1 (5 bases). Germline V gene lookup returns CDR1 MGHDK and CDR2 SYGVNS. V was pared by 2 bases and J by 4 bases, with 8 bases between. This CDR3 comprises 13 residues. This CDR3 is CASSEKGRTEAFF. The CDR3 DNA follows: TGTGCCAGCAGTGAAAAGGGACGCACTGAAGCTTTCTTT.

In this sample, this clonotype turned up many times. The genes are TRBV2 and TRBJ2-2, with TRBD2 identical over 8 bases. CDR1 SNHLY and CDR2 FYNNEI come from the germline V gene. The CDR3 has 18 residues. With 6 bases clipped from V and 0 bases from J, the junction kept 12 bases outside the gene matches. The CDR3 DNA sequence: TGTGCCAGCAGGCTAGGTGCTAGCGGGCCGCCGAACACCGGGGAGCTGTTTTTT. Protein: CASRLGASGPPNTGELFF.

In this sample, this clonotype turned up many times. V usage is TRBV12-3 or TRBV12-4 and J usage is TRBJ2-5; D might be TRBD2 (6 bases). V lost 4 bases and J 4 bases, leaving 10 bases between the germline ends. The CDR3 runs 13 residues. The CDR3 region has the DNA TGTGCCAGCAGTTCCGACGGGGGAGAGACCCAGTACTTC. As protein: CASSSDGGETQYF.